This T cell receptor (beta chain) appears in the sequencing data of a study of cytomegalovirus exposure and HLA in healthy donors (dated 2017 in TCRdb). Broadly, across the study: According to an earlier analysis of around 600 of the donors, some 180 million T cells yielded roughly 110 million unique TCR beta sequences and 276 Gb of sequence data. The study was designed to test whether signatures of past pathogen exposure could be identified by cataloging public T cell receptors. Both class I and class II loci were covered by HLA typing, at four-digit resolution. A later analysis re-examined previously published TCR beta repertoires from several hundred donors and added high-resolution HLA genotyping to investigate patterns of TCR occurrence. Every repertoire in the discovery cohort had been generated on one and the same sequencing platform. An earlier analysis of some 500 of the donors used high-throughput TCR beta sequencing to judge whether each TCR beta V gene segment behaved as functional or pseudogenic. The study used immunosequencing to profile the T cell repertoires of some 600 subjects and linked those repertoires to cytomegalovirus serostatus. Donor age, sex, ethnicity and CMV serostatus were collected together with the repertoire data. Approximately 300 gigabases of sequencing data and 91 million or so unique TCR sequences made up an early release that covered around 640 HLA-typed donors. Along with the roughly 670-subject first cohort, a separate validation cohort of over a hundred different subjects was used. Several DR-DQ haplotypes were handled as single units for association and clustering, since linkage in the cohort was strong. In a later genetic analysis, genome-wide SNP genotypes for about 60% of the 666 donors were used, and that subset was treated as a discovery cohort. Among the 398 genotyped donors, 81% belonged to the genetic ancestry cluster associated with self-reported Caucasian donors. In the later analysis, no new phenotypic data were used to find candidate immune exposures; instead, reliance was placed on TCR beta sequences and their occurrence across donors. High-throughput TCR immunosequencing, statistical association of individual TCRs with disease status, and machine learning were combined to predict cytomegalovirus infection status. Among around 400 genotyped donors of the cohort, an average of around 240,000 unique TCR beta nucleotide sequences were sequenced per donor, about a sixth of them non-productive. Typing coverage differed by locus: A, B, C, DRB1 and DQB1 were typed in roughly 620-640 donors, DQA1 in 500 to 550, DPA1 in around 600, and DPB1 in 472.

With respect to this clone: The antigen it binds to is not known. Base quality data are lacking; no much larger clone is found one base away.

The cohort consisted of some 730 healthy bone marrow donors. Cohort members were all nominally healthy when sampled, although unrecorded immune exposures were likely present. The donor was CMV seronegative and was included in the group of hundreds of seronegative cohort members. A peripheral blood sample was collected from each donor, and TCR beta sequencing was performed on peripheral blood mononuclear cells. Genomic DNA extraction from the blood cell samples was performed with the Qiagen DNeasy Blood Extraction Kit. The CDR3 has 15 amino acids, counting the end cysteine and phenylalanine. The retained sequence is limited to the CDR3, 45 bases, with the frame set at the first base. V is shortened by 4 bases, J by 5 bases, and the region joining them spans 18 bases. Via the germline V gene, CDR1 is SGDLS and CDR2 YYNGEE. Results and caveats for the whole study, not just this receptor: A further reported finding was that TCR beta sequences accurately predicted the HLA-A and HLA-B alleles for most subjects in the first cohort. The classifier was reported to diagnose cytomegalovirus status with high specificity and sensitivity in both the original cohort and the validation cohort. In a later analysis, TCR association rates were found to vary across HLA loci, with the most associated TCRs seen for DRB1 alleles and the fewest for HLA-C alleles. According to the authors, the approach could potentially be generalized to other disease states and immunological phenotypes. V-gene and J-gene trimming of TCR beta chains was associated with a missense DCLRE1C variant in a later genetic analysis, and the association was replicated in an independent cohort. Most CMV-associated TCR beta chains appeared to be HLA-restricted in a later analysis, and the HLA associations seemed to be driven largely by CMV exposure. Linkage disequilibrium might explain the correlated functional status among segregating V segments, but an unknown experimental factor could not be excluded. An earlier analysis of 587 of the donors showed that most TCR beta V segments appeared in productive rearrangements either about 87% or about 30% of the time, which broadly matched IMGT annotations. Because some donors lacked HLA typing at each locus, the association tests relied only on the typed subset. While some public TCRs were present in many individuals, most TCR sequences turned up only very rarely across donors. In a later analysis, several top co-occurrence clusters were reported to appear linked to parvovirus B19, influenza, CMV and Epstein-Barr virus. In this cohort, only TCR beta chains were sequenced, and detectable features were limited by the absence of alpha or paired-chain data. A cluster of highly shared sequence variants was judged likely to be a technical artifact of the sequencing pipeline. Roughly uniform sequencing depth across donors was assumed in presence/absence analyses, although this assumption may not hold. In a later genetic analysis, fewer N-insertions in productive TCRs were reported among donors in an Asian-associated ancestry cluster than the roughly 710-donor mean. A later analysis associated some 17,000 TCR beta sequences with specific HLA alleles at a false discovery rate of 0.05. A later analysis found that HLA-associated TCR beta chains were more clonally expanded and had lower generation probabilities than equally common non-associated chains. In vitro tests confirmed that a few of the cytomegalovirus-associated TCR beta chains recognize cytomegalovirus antigens. In the study, roughly 160 TCR beta chains were listed as associated with cytomegalovirus. When HLA alleles, especially DR and DQ, strongly co-occurred, attributing TCR associations to individual alleles was difficult. The only immune exposure information available for the cohort was CMV serostatus. The earlier analysis of approximately 560 of the donors excluded about 16 rarely observed V segments, including chromosome 9 orphons, because counts were too low. The 87-base-pair reads could not distinguish some IMGT-functional V segments, including TRBV6-2 and TRBV6-3, so those segments were excluded.

The method behind the library was the immunoSEQ multiplex PCR assay. A mixture of 60 forward primers for TCR Vbeta segments and 13 reverse primers for TCR Jbeta segments was used in the multiplex PCR. The CDR3 region of rearranged TCR beta genes was amplified from genomic DNA by a multiplex PCR assay. The Illumina HiSeq System was used to sequence the amplified TCR beta libraries as 87-base-pair reads. Under the source paper's analysis protocol: In a later analysis, tens of millions of unique TCR beta chains were counted across the roughly 610 repertoires, and some 10 million of these chains were shared by at least two donors. A nearest-neighbor algorithm error-corrected the raw reads and collapsed the reads into unique sequences, merging closely related sequences to remove PCR and sequencing errors. CDR3 sequences were aligned to IMGT reference sequences to assign V, D and J gene segments. For a sequence to be retained, at least a six-nucleotide match to both a V gene segment and a J gene segment was required. Rearrangements were classified as productive when the CDR3 lacked stop codons and remained in frame with V and J, and all other rearrangements were classified as non-productive. CDR3 was defined according to IMGT convention as the region running from the second conserved V-encoded cysteine to the conserved J-encoded phenylalanine. The earlier analysis of approximately 590 of the donors excluded any sequence lacking an unambiguous match to a single V gene segment. In an earlier analysis of 587 of the donors, V segments were called functional above 56.7% productive rearrangements and were called segregating when the between-donor standard deviation exceeded 5%. To diagnose cytomegalovirus status from the catalog of TCR beta chain sequences, a statistical classification framework was built. In a later analysis, V and J genes were assigned by comparing TCR nucleotide sequences against IMGT/GENE-DB human TR gene sequences. In a later analysis, CDR3 sequences and most-parsimonious VDJ recombination scenarios were assigned using the TCRdist pipeline. In a later analysis, each TCR beta chain was defined by its CDR3 amino acid sequence together with its V-gene family, and reads lacking a unique V-gene family were excluded. To address suspected cross-contamination and a sequencing artifact, a later analysis removed 450 to 700 highly shared, low-generation-probability nucleotide sequences. A later analysis calculated a clonal expansion index for each public chain from normalized within-repertoire ranks of inferred template counts. Generation probabilities in a later analysis came from a VDJ recombination model fitted to out-of-frame rearrangements, and those results were checked against IGoR. In a later analysis, TCR-TCR, TCR-HLA and TCR-CMV co-occurrence was scored with hypergeometric tests, and a repertoire-size bias correction was applied to TCR pairs. A later analysis estimated false discovery rates by permuting HLA or CMV assignments 20 times. In a later analysis, co-occurring TCRs were grouped with DBSCAN, and TCRdist sequence similarity was added when clustering was performed within HLA-allele-positive subsets. For co-occurrence clustering, repertoires with fewer than 30,000 or more than 120,000 public chains were excluded, along with five repertoires with anomalous nucleotide sharing. Imported from immuneACCESS, the table was reduced by TCRdb to in-frame sequences with V and J called. These copies leave out some clones; in studies compared against another copy, an unresolved V gene accounts for under half, and the cause of the remainder is not known. From that table come the V and J calls and clone size; the DNA was used to work out D and trimming. The sample contains 150,000 to 200,000 clones, about four fifths of them found a single time. Approximately 2.1% of the sample goes to the ten largest clones.

The sequence came from a woman aged 25 to 39 in good health and CMV-seronegative. What was sequenced was PBMCs. Recombination linked TRBV9 to TRBJ1-1; there is no confident call for the D gene. CDR3 loop: CASSPKVQVRTEAFF. The sequenced DNA: TGTGCCAGCAGCCCCAAGGTGCAGGTCAGGACTGAAGCTTTCTTT.